This TCR beta chain was sequenced during a study of CD8 T cells in Susac syndrome. The CDR3 covers 13 residues. CDR1 is MNHEY and CDR2 is SVGAGI in the germline V gene. V lost 8 bases and J lost 1; bases outside the gene matches: 4. Random hexamers were used to reverse transcribe about 0.45 to 1 ug of RNA. TCRdb re-derived calls from the immunoSEQ multiplex PCR reads in MiXCR, one entry per CDR3 protein. The sample consists of tens of thousands of distinct CDR3 sequences, 95% to 97% of them appearing once. The TCR was taken from a human donor with Susac syndrome. Sequences were obtained from CD8+ T cells from PBMCs. This chain links TRBV6-5 with TRBJ2-5, with TRBD2 identical over 7 bases. CDR3 loop: CASGRDGQETQYF. The CDR3 region has the DNA TGTGCCAGCGGGAGGGACGGCCAAGAGACCCAGTACTTC.